Listed below are T cell receptor beta chains from one sample, sequenced in a study of blood T cell repertoires in COVID-19. The repertoire was sequenced with immunoSEQ multiplex PCR; TCRdb's copy has only in-frame clones and lacks some. This sample has around 180,000 clones; approximately 81% occur once, and the top ten carry 10%. Specimen: peripheral blood. These receptors were collected from a woman older than 75 with active or convalescent COVID-19. The CDR3 runs from the conserved cysteine through the conserved F or W. D genes are given only for firm matches. Expanded clones are given a class, and other clones once, few, many or no size at all.

TRBV6-5	TRBD1	once	TRBJ1-1	TGTGCCAGCAGGTTAACGGGACAGGGCGAAGCTTTCTTT	CASRLTGQGEAFF
TRBV12-3/TRBV12-4	TRBD1	-	TRBJ1-1	TGTGCCAGCAGTCTCAGGGGGCGGGAAGCTTTCTTT	CASSLRGREAFF
TRBV5-1	-	-	TRBJ2-1	TGCGCCAGCAGCTTACCCCCCCTGACAGACAATGAGCAGTTCTTC	CASSLPPLTDNEQFF
TRBV27	-	-	TRBJ2-3	TGTGCCGCACGGGGTGCTAGCACAGATACGCAGTATTTT	CAARGASTDTQYF
TRBV6-5	TRBD1	-	TRBJ1-1	TGTGCCAGCAGCGGGGGACAGGGGAGCACTGAAGCTTTCTTT	CASSGGQGSTEAFF
TRBV5-1	TRBD2	-	TRBJ2-1	TGCGCCAGCAGCCCTCTCCCGGGAGGACGGGGTGAGCAGTTCTTC	CASSPLPGGRGEQFF
TRBV25-1	TRBD1	-	TRBJ2-1	TGTGCCAGCAGTCCCGACAGGGATGAGCAGTTCTTC	CASSPDRDEQFF
TRBV5-1	TRBD1	-	TRBJ1-2	TGCGCCAGCAGCTTGGTTGGGGACAGCTATGGCTACACCTTC	CASSLVGDSYGYTF
TRBV10-3	-	-	TRBJ2-1	TGTGCCATCAGTGACCTACTACTCCACGACAATGAGCAGTTCTTC	CAISDLLLHDNEQFF
TRBV6-4	TRBD1	-	TRBJ1-5	TGTGCCAGCAGTAGGGACAGGGCCGACCCCCAGCATTTT	CASSRDRADPQHF
TRBV5-1	TRBD1	-	TRBJ1-1	TGCGCCAGCAGCTTGGTGTGGGACAGGGGTAGGGAAGCTTTCTTT	CASSLVWDRGREAFF
TRBV24-1	TRBD1	-	TRBJ1-6	TGTGCCACCAGCCCTGGACAGGGCGCTCAAGATTCACCCCTCCACTTT	CATSPGQGAQDSPLHF
TRBV29-1	-	-	TRBJ2-7	TGCAGCGTTGAGAGTCAGGGCTCCTACGAGCAGTACTTC	CSVESQGSYEQYF
TRBV5-1	TRBD1	-	TRBJ1-1	TGCGCCAGCAGCAGACAGGGAGGAAACACTGAAGCTTTCTTT	CASSRQGGNTEAFF
TRBV27	TRBD1	-	TRBJ2-7	TGTGCCAGCAGTACTCATCTAAGGGACAGCGCATACTTC	CASSTHLRDSAYF
TRBV19	TRBD1	-	TRBJ2-1	TGTGCCAGTAACCTTCGTCGACAGGGGAACAATGAGCAGTTCTTC	CASNLRRQGNNEQFF
TRBV6-5	-	-	TRBJ1-6	TGTGCCAGCAGGAGGCCAGAAGGTAATTCACCCCTCCACTTT	CASRRPEGNSPLHF
TRBV14	TRBD1	-	TRBJ1-5	TGTGCCAGCAGTCCCGGCCGGGACAGGGGCGACAATCAGCCCCAGCATTTT	CASSPGRDRGDNQPQHF
TRBV5-1	TRBD2	-	TRBJ2-3	TGCGCCAGCAGCCGGCCGGGAGGAGCGGGACTTGAAGATACGCAGTATTTT	CASSRPGGAGLEDTQYF
TRBV5-1	TRBD2	-	TRBJ2-5	TGCGCCAGCAGCTTGGTTACTAGCGGAGAGACCCAGTACTTC	CASSLVTSGETQYF
TRBV3-1/TRBV3-2	-	-	TRBJ1-3	TGTGCCAGCAGCCAAGGTTCGGAGATCTCTGGAAACACCATATATTTT	CASSQGSEISGNTIYF
TRBV5-1	TRBD2	-	TRBJ2-5	TGCGCCAGCAGCCGACTAGCGGGAGAGGAAGAGACCCAGTACTTC	CASSRLAGEEETQYF
TRBV3-1/TRBV3-2	-	few	TRBJ2-2	TGTGCCAGCAGCCAAGCTTTGGGGCGGGAATACACCGGGGAGCTGTTTTTT	CASSQALGREYTGELFF
TRBV6-5	-	-	TRBJ2-4	TGTGCCAGCAGTTACGACAGGATAAAAAACATTCAGTACTTC	CASSYDRIKNIQYF
TRBV25-1	TRBD2	-	TRBJ2-5	TGTGCCAGCAGTGAAAGGAGTGGTAGCGGGAGTCAAGAGACCCAGTACTTC	CASSERSGSGSQETQYF
TRBV24-1	TRBD1	-	TRBJ2-5	TGTGCCACCAGCGAGAGGACAGGGGAGACCCAGTACTTC	CATSERTGETQYF
TRBV5-1	TRBD2	-	TRBJ2-2	TGCGCCAGCAGCTTGGAACTAGCGGGAGTTGACACCGGGGAGCTGTTTTTT	CASSLELAGVDTGELFF
TRBV9	-	-	TRBJ1-2	TGTGCCAGCAGCGTAGGTACAGAAAACTATGGCTACACCTTC	CASSVGTENYGYTF
TRBV7-9	TRBD1	-	TRBJ1-4	TGTGCCAGCAGCGACACAGGGGGCTATATTGAAAAACTGTTTTTT	CASSDTGGYIEKLFF
TRBV11-2	-	few	TRBJ1-1	TGTGCCAGCAGCTTAGGGGGTTCTGGGAGACAAACTGAAGCTTTCTTT	CASSLGGSGRQTEAFF
TRBV27	TRBD2	-	TRBJ2-1	TGTGCCACACGGAGACTAGCGGGAGATCAGGGATACAATGAGCAGTTCTTC	CATRRLAGDQGYNEQFF
TRBV6-1	-	few	TRBJ2-7	TGTGCCAGCACGCCTCGCGAGGGGGCCTACGAGCAGTACTTC	CASTPREGAYEQYF
TRBV7-8	-	-	TRBJ2-3	TGTGCCAGCAGCTTCTCCTCAGCGGCAGATACGCAGTATTTT	CASSFSSAADTQYF
TRBV19	TRBD2	-	TRBJ2-5	TGTGCCAGTAGCTCCTGGACTAGCGGGAGGGAAGAGACCCAGTACTTC	CASSSWTSGREETQYF
TRBV10-1	TRBD1	-	TRBJ2-3	TGCGCCAGCAGCTTAACCGGGACAGGGGAAGATACGCAGTATTTT	CASSLTGTGEDTQYF
TRBV7-8	TRBD1	-	TRBJ1-5	TGTGCCAGCAGCTTAGGGGACAGGGCTAGCAATCAGCCCCAGCATTTT	CASSLGDRASNQPQHF
TRBV5-1	-	-	TRBJ1-4	TGCGCCAGCAGCTTGGAGGGCCAGGGGAAGAATGAAAAACTGTTTTTT	CASSLEGQGKNEKLFF
TRBV15	-	-	TRBJ2-2	TGTGCCACCAGCAGAGTCAAACAGGCCTTCAACACCGGGGAGCTGTTTTTT	CATSRVKQAFNTGELFF
TRBV18	-	-	TRBJ2-1	TGTGCCAGCTCATCCGGCAATGAGCAGTTCTTC	CASSSGNEQFF
TRBV5-1	-	once	TRBJ1-1	TGCGCCAGCAGCCCCGACCCGACCCTAGCCACTGAAGCTTTCTTT	CASSPDPTLATEAFF
TRBV13	TRBD2	-	TRBJ2-1	TGTGCCAGCAGCCTCGGGACTAGCGGTTACAATGAGCAGTTCTTC	CASSLGTSGYNEQFF
TRBV27	-	-	TRBJ2-5	TGTGCCAGCAGTTTGATTCCGGGACTGCAAGAGACCCAGTACTTC	CASSLIPGLQETQYF
TRBV11-2	TRBD2	-	TRBJ2-1	TGTGCCAGCAGCTTAGATGGACGACTAGCGGGAGGGTCCTACAATGAGCAGTTCTTC	CASSLDGRLAGGSYNEQFF
TRBV6-1	-	-	TRBJ2-1	TGTGCCAGCAGTGACCACAGGGATCTTGAGCAGTTCTTC	CASSDHRDLEQFF
TRBV11-2	-	-	TRBJ1-1	TGTGCCAGCAGCTTACTTCGCGGGATGAACACTGAAGCTTTCTTT	CASSLLRGMNTEAFF
TRBV28	-	-	TRBJ1-4	TGTGCCAGCAGACGAACCGGGGGATTTAATGAAAAACTGTTTTTT	CASRRTGGFNEKLFF
TRBV6-6	TRBD1	once	TRBJ2-2	TGTGCCAGCTCCGTAGACAGGGAGTCCCCCGGGGAGCTGTTTTTT	CASSVDRESPGELFF
TRBV7-2	-	-	TRBJ1-3	TGTGCCAGCAGCTTAGCGTCGGGTTCTGGAAACACCATATATTTT	CASSLASGSGNTIYF
TRBV7-9	-	-	TRBJ1-2	TGTGCCAGCAGCCCAGTCGAGCAGGGGAACTCTGGCTACACCTTC	CASSPVEQGNSGYTF
TRBV18	TRBD1	-	TRBJ1-1	TGTGCCAGCTCACAGGACAGGGCTCGGAACACTGAAGCTTTCTTT	CASSQDRARNTEAFF
TRBV30	TRBD1	-	TRBJ1-2	TGTGCCTGGAGTCCCCCGGGACAGGGTCAATATGGCTACACCTTC	CAWSPPGQGQYGYTF
TRBV5-4	TRBD2	-	TRBJ2-1	TGTGCCAGCAGCTTGGCAGGTCTAGCGGGAGGGAATGAGCAGTTCTTC	CASSLAGLAGGNEQFF
TRBV27	-	-	TRBJ1-1	TGTGCCAGCAGTTTTAAGGGAGGTGGGACTGAAGCTTTCTTT	CASSFKGGGTEAFF
TRBV2	TRBD1	-	TRBJ2-5	TGTGCCAGCAGTAACGCCAGGGGGTCGGAGACCCAGTACTTC	CASSNARGSETQYF
TRBV6-5	TRBD1	once	TRBJ1-6	TGTGCCAGCAGCGGGGACAGAGATAATTCACCCCTCCACTTT	CASSGDRDNSPLHF
TRBV18	TRBD2	-	TRBJ2-7	TGTGCCAGCTCACCGGAGCGGGACCACTACGAGCAGTACTTC	CASSPERDHYEQYF
TRBV7-9	TRBD1	-	TRBJ1-5	TGTGCCAGCAGCTTAGCGGGTGGGACAGGTGCTCAGCCCCAGCATTTT	CASSLAGGTGAQPQHF
TRBV5-6	TRBD1	-	TRBJ2-4	TGTGCCAGCAGCTTGCTCCTTACAGGGGCTGGAAACATTCAGTACTTC	CASSLLLTGAGNIQYF
TRBV3-1/TRBV3-2	-	-	TRBJ2-2	TGTGCCAGCAGCCAAGATCTTGGACTCGTGAACACCGGGGAGCTGTTTTTT	CASSQDLGLVNTGELFF
TRBV12-3/TRBV12-4	-	-	TRBJ2-7	TGTGCCAGCACCCGGGACACCGCCTACGAGCAGTACTTC	CASTRDTAYEQYF